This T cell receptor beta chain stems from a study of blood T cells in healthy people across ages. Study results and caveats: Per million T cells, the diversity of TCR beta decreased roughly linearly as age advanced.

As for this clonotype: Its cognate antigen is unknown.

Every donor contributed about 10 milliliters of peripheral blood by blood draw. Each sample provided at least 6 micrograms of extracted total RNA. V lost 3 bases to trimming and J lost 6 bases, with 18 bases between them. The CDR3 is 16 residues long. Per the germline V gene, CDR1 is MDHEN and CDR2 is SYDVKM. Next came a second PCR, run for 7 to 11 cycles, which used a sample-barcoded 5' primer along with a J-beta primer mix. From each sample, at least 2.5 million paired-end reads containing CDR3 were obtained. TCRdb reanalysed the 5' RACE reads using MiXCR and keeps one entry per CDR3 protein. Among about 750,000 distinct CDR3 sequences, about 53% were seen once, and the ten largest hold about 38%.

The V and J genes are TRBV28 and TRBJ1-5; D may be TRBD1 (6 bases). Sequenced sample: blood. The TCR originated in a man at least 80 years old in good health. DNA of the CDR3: TGTGCCAGCAGTTTGACTCTCGGGCAGGGGCCTCAGCCCCAGCATTTT. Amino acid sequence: CASSLTLGQGPQPQHF.